One sample yielded the 16 T cell receptor beta chains listed below, sequenced in a study of blood T cell repertoires in COVID-19. Data came from immunoSEQ multiplex PCR; TCRdb stores just in-frame clones and leaves some out. The sample has 60,000 or so clones, roughly 80% seen once; the top ten hold 10% to 15%. Specimen: peripheral blood. Receptors were obtained from a woman older than 75 with acute or convalescent COVID-19.

The V call is TRBV30, the J call TRBJ1-5, with D possibly TRBD1 on 6 matching bases. V lost 2 bases and J lost 3, with 11 bases in between. The germline V gene encodes CDR1 GTSNPN and CDR2 SVGIG (reference sequence). The CDR3 covers 14 residues. In DNA, the CDR3 is TGTGCCTGGAGTACGGGACAACCCAATCAGCCCCAGCATTTT. It is translated as CAWSTGQPNQPQHF.

This chain joins TRBV27 and TRBJ2-7; D possibly corresponds to TRBD1 (6 bases). Deletions cut 6 bases from V and 1 base from J, with 16 bases between. Germline lookup yields CDR1 MNHEY and CDR2 SMNVEV (reference sequence). This CDR3 contains 15 residues. CDR3 coding DNA: TGTGCCAGCAGAAGCGGACAGTCCTTATCCTACGAGCAGTACTTC. Translated: CASRSGQSLSYEQYF.

The chain is built from TRBV10-3 and TRBJ1-1; the D gene is possibly TRBD1 (6 bases). V lost 2 bases to trimming and J lost 6 bases, with 10 bases between them. Germline V gene sequence: CDR1 ENHRY, CDR2 SYGVKD. This CDR3 has 13 residues. CDR3 sequence reads: CAISEAGASEAFF. The CDR3 nucleotides are TGTGCCATCAGTGAGGCAGGGGCTTCTGAAGCTTTCTTT.

The chain carries TRBV15 and TRBJ2-2; D may be TRBD2 (7 bases). Germline loops: CDR1 LNHNV, CDR2 YYDKDF (reference sequence). Trimming left V 6 bases short and J 5 bases short, with 22 bases between. The CDR3 is made up of 17 amino acids. CDR3 region: CATSTPISGGATGELFF. Here the CDR3 DNA reads TGTGCCACCAGTACCCCCATTAGTGGGGGGGCAACCGGGGAGCTGTTTTTT.

This clone was counted a single time. The V and J genes are TRBV7-2 and TRBJ2-7, with 12 bases lining up with TRBD2. The CDR3 extends over 17 amino acids. CDR1 is SGHTA and CDR2 is FQGNSA in the germline V gene. V lost 2 bases to trimming and J lost 3 bases; unmatched junction nucleotides: 8. The CDR3 here is CASSLTSGGPLSYEQYF. CDR3 bases: TGTGCCAGCAGCTTAACTAGCGGGGGGCCATTAAGCTACGAGCAGTACTTC.

The V and J genes are TRBV6-5 and TRBJ1-1, with TRBD1 matching 7 bases. J gave up 1 base and V 6 bases, and 11 bases lay outside the gene matches. The CDR3 length is 16 residues. From germline, CDR1 is MNHEY and CDR2 SVGAGI. For the CDR3, the DNA is TGTGCCAGCAGGTACAGGGGCGGGGGGAAGAACACTGAAGCTTTCTTT. It codes for CASRYRGGGKNTEAFF.

The rearrangement links TRBV19 to TRBJ1-6, with D tentatively TRBD1 (5 bases). This CDR3 region has 14 residues. CDR1 is LNHDA, CDR2 SQIVND, per germline (reference sequence). V lost 7 bases to trimming and J lost 11 bases, with 18 bases between them. The CDR3 nucleotides are TGTGCCAGTACTCTGGGGGGGGGAAGTACACCCCTCCACTTT. Translating gives CASTLGGGSTPLHF.

This clone was found a few times. V gene TRBV11-3 combines with J gene TRBJ1-1; tentative D call: TRBD1 (5 bases). This CDR3 comprises 15 residues. The germline V gene encodes CDR1 SGHNT and CDR2 YENEEA. V was cut by 1 base and J by 1 base, with 10 bases left in between. The DNA for the CDR3 is TGTGCCAGCAGCTTAGGGGAGGGACGGAACACTGAAGCTTTCTTT. Its translation: CASSLGEGRNTEAFF.

This chain connects TRBV9 to TRBJ2-1; D possibly corresponds to TRBD2 (6 bases). Germline CDR1 reads SGDLS; CDR2 reads YYNGEE. V gave up 4 bases and J gave up 10 bases, with 24 bases separating them. The CDR3 is 16 amino acids. CDR3 nucleotide sequence: TGTGCCAGCAGCACTGACATGTCCTTAGGGAGGTTCGAGCAGTTCTTC. This gives the protein CASSTDMSLGRFEQFF. The entire variable domain, with the rest obtained from reference TRBV9 and TRBJ2-1, is as follows: DSGVTQTPKHLITATGQRVTLRCSPRSGDLSVYWYQQSLDQGLQFLIQYYNGEERAKGNILERFSAQQFPDLHSELNLSSLELGDSALYFCASSTDMSLGRFEQFFGPGTRLTVL.

The chain joins TRBV5-4 to TRBJ1-1, with a tentative D call TRBD1 (5 bases). V gave up 0 bases and J gave up 5 bases, with 11 bases separating them. CDR1 is SGHNT and CDR2 is YYREEE in the germline V gene (reference sequence). This CDR3 spans 14 amino acids. The CDR3 loop reads CASSLEQGGTEAFF. CDR3 in DNA: TGTGCCAGCAGCTTGGAGCAGGGTGGTACTGAAGCTTTCTTT.

The gene calls are TRBV19 and TRBJ2-7; D is perhaps TRBD2 (6 bases). The CDR3 totals 13 residues. Trimming removed 3 bases from V and 5 bases from J, with 11 bases in between. Per germline, CDR1 LNHDA and CDR2 SQIVND (reference sequence). This CDR3 is CASSIIGGNEQYF. In DNA, the CDR3 is TGTGCCAGTAGTATCATTGGGGGGAACGAGCAGTACTTC.

V gene TRBV5-4 combines with J gene TRBJ1-1; D unresolved. V was cut by 0 bases and J by 1 base, with 10 bases left in between. This CDR3 has 15 residues. In germline, CDR1 is SGHNT, CDR2 YYREEE (reference sequence). CDR3 sequence reads: CASSLEYSSNTEAFF. The CDR3 DNA follows: TGTGCCAGCAGCTTGGAGTACTCCTCGAACACTGAAGCTTTCTTT.

This clone was observed many times. The chain combines TRBV2 with TRBJ1-5; 7 nucleotides match TRBD1. Trimming took 1 base from V and 5 from J; bases not matched to a gene: 2. This CDR3 has 14 amino acids. CDR1 and CDR2 from the germline V gene are SNHLY and FYNNEI. In DNA form, the CDR3 reads TGTGCCAGCAGTGAAGGACAGGGTTATCAGCCCCAGCATTTT. This gives the protein CASSEGQGYQPQHF.

The chain employs TRBV5-3 and TRBJ1-2; 8 bases map to TRBD1. TRBV5-3 is marked as an open reading frame, function uncertain. This CDR3 region has 16 residues. V was clipped by 4 bases and J by 8 bases; unmatched bases: 16. CDR3 DNA: TGTGCCAGAAGCATCGGACAGGGCCCCTTAGATGAGGGCTACACCTTC. Translated, it gives CARSIGQGPLDEGYTF.

The chain joins TRBV30 to TRBJ2-2; TRBD1 aligns across 8 bases. CDR3 size: 14 residues. V shed 6 bases and J 5 bases; nucleotides not matched to a gene: 8. CDR1 and CDR2 from the germline V gene are GTSNPN and SVGIG (reference sequence). CDR3 in DNA: TGTGCCTGTCACGGACAGGGAGGAACCGGGGAGCTGTTTTTT. Residues: CACHGQGGTGELFF.

The CDR3 loop is CASSAGQADGQPQHF. In DNA form, the CDR3 reads TGTGCCAGCAGCGCAGGACAGGCCGACGGTCAGCCCCAGCATTTT. The chain recombines TRBV3-1 (or the pseudogene TRBV3-2) with TRBJ1-5; 7 bases are a match to TRBD1. This CDR3 contains 15 residues. Unmatched junction bases numbered 10, after V lost 5 bases and J lost 6 bases. The germline gives CDR1 LGHDT, CDR2 YNNKEL (reference sequence).